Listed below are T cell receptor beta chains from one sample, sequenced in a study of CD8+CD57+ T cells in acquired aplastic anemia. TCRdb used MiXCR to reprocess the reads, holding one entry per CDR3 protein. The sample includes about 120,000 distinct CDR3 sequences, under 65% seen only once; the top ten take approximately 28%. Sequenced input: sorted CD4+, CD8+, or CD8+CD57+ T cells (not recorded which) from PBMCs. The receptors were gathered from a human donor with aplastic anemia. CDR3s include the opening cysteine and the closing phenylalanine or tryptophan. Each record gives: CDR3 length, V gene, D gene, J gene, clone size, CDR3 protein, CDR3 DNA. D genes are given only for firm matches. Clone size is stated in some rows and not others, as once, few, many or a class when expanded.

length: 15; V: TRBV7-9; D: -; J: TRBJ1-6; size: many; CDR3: CASSLGSSYNSPLHF; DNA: TGTGCCAGCAGCTTAGGTAGCTCCTATAATTCACCCCTCCACTTT
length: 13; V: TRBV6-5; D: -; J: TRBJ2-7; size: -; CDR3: CASSYGRAYEQYF; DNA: TGTGCCAGCAGTTACGGACGGGCCTACGAGCAGTACTTC
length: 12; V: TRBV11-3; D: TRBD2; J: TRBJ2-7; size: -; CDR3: CASSGLANEQYF; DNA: TGTGCCAGCAGCGGACTAGCTAACGAGCAGTACTTC
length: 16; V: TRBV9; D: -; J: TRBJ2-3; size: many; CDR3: CASSVYLALSTDTQYF; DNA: TGTGCCAGCAGCGTCTACCTAGCACTAAGCACAGATACGCAGTATTTT
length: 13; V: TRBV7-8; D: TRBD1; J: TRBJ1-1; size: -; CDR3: CANARQGDTEAFF; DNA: TGTGCCAACGCCCGGCAGGGGGACACTGAAGCTTTCTTT
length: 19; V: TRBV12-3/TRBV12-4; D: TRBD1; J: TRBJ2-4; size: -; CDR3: CASSTWGTGGNRAKNIQYF; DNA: TGTGCCAGCAGTACTTGGGGGACAGGGGGCAATAGGGCCAAAAACATTCAGTACTTC
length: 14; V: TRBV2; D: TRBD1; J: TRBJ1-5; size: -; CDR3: CASSGTGGHQPQHF; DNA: TGTGCCAGCAGCGGGACAGGGGGCCATCAGCCCCAGCATTTT
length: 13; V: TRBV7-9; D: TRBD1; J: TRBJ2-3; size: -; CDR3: CASSGTVTDTQYF; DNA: TGTGCCAGCAGCGGGACAGTCACAGATACGCAGTATTTT
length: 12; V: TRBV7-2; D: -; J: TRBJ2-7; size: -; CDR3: CASGGPPYEQYF; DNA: TGTGCCAGTGGGGGCCCACCCTACGAGCAGTACTTC
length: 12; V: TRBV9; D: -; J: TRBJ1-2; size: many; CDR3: CASSSGAGGYTF; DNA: TGTGCCAGCAGTTCCGGGGCGGGTGGCTACACCTTC
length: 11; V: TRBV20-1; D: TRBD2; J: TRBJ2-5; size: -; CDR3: CSARGLREWFF; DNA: TGCAGTGCTAGAGGTTTGCGGGAGTGGTTCTTC
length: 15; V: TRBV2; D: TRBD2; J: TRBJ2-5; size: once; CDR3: CASSSGTSGVETQYF; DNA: TGTGCCAGCAGCTCGGGGACTAGCGGGGTGGAGACCCAGTACTTC
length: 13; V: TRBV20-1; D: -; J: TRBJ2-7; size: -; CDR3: CSAPGTGLYEQYF; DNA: TGCAGTGCCCCCGGGACGGGACTCTACGAGCAGTACTTC
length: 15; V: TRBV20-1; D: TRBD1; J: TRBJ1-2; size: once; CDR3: CSASNQGQGIIGYTF; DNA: TGCAGTGCTAGTAACCAGGGACAGGGAATCATTGGCTACACCTTC
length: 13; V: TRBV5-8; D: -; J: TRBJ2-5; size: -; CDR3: CASSLEPPEAQYF; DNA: TGTGCCAGCAGCTTGGAGCCACCTGAGGCCCAGTACTTC
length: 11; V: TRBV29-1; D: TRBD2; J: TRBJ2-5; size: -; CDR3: CSVKRGETQYF; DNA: TGCAGCGTGAAGCGGGGGGAGACCCAGTACTTC